This T cell receptor (beta chain) was profiled in a study of CD8 T cells in ankylosing spondylitis. Whole-study results and caveats: Previous work reported some of these motif variants in the synovial fluid and blood of reactive arthritis. Fewer than ten highly homologous variants made up a TCR beta motif that seemed to typify ankylosing spondylitis blood. It was reported that disease-linked clones were significantly enriched in matched ankylosing spondylitis synovial fluid.

This clonotype was found a few times. The antigen is undetermined. The CDR3 spans 10 residues. Germline V lookup: CDR1 SQVTM, CDR2 ANQGSEA. Trimming removed 7 bases from V and 12 bases from J, with 13 bases in between. The TCR beta libraries were generated through quantitative 5'-RACE incorporating molecular barcodes. Each CDR3 protein is one row after TCRdb ran MiXCR on the 5' RACE reads. In the table there are about 31,000 distinct CDR3 sequences, roughly 7.2% of which are singletons. The gene calls are TRBV29-1 and TRBJ2-1, with D perhaps TRBD1 (6 bases). The source is a male donor with ankylosing spondylitis or in good health (not recorded which). The sample was blood, either unsorted or a sorted T cell fraction (not recorded which). CDR3 bases: TGCAGCGCTACAGGGTCCGGGCAGTTCTTC. Protein sequence: CSATGSGQFF.